This T cell receptor (beta chain) was recovered during a study of T cell changes during pregnancy in multiple sclerosis. Sequencing was performed with immunoSEQ multiplex PCR; in TCRdb, only in-frame clones are kept and a portion is missing. Of 65,000 to 80,000 clones listed, over 75% are singletons. Germline V gene data show CDR1 as SGHAT and CDR2 as FQNNGV. With 3 bases removed from V and 0 bases from J, the gap between germline ends came to 18 bases. The CDR3 runs 17 residues. This sequence originates from a female donor with multiple sclerosis, enrolled in a pregnancy study. The chain has TRBV11-2 and TRBJ2-7, with a possible D match to TRBD1 (7 bases). The source was peripheral blood, collected in the third trimester of pregnancy. The CDR3: CASSLGGGQESSYEQYF. CDR3 DNA: TGTGCCAGCAGCTTGGGAGGCGGACAGGAAAGCTCCTACGAGCAGTACTTC.